This T cell receptor (beta chain) was obtained from a study of beta chain features in type 1 diabetes. The study's findings and limits: In every one of the four CD4+ subsets, TCRB CDR3s were moderately but significantly shorter in Type 1 diabetes patients. Within patients, naive, central memory and Treg TCRB repertoires seemed more similar than within healthy donors. Lower insertion and higher deletion counts appeared at VDJ junctions in type 1 diabetes patients.

Sequencing targeted expressed TCRB transcripts, as all isolated RNA had been reverse transcribed. The method was immunoSEQ multiplex PCR; TCRdb's version includes in-frame clones alone and lacks a portion of them. The repertoire consists of 250,000 to 300,000 clones, with 14% occurring once and the leading ten covering 0.017%. In its sample, this clone was seen a few times. Its antigen is as yet unknown. V was clipped by 3 bases and J by 4 bases, with 14 bases between them. The germline CDR1 and CDR2 sequences are MDHEN and SYDVKM. The length of the CDR3 is 15 residues. Sorting of CD4+ naive, central memory, regulatory and stem cell-like memory cells was performed via CD45RO/CCR7/CD25/CD127/CD95/CD27.

The sequence derives from a man aged 25 to 45 with type 1 diabetes. The chain has TRBV28 and TRBJ2-3; D possibly corresponds to TRBD2 (5 bases). Sequenced sample: naive CD4+ T cells from blood. Here the CDR3 reads CASSFREGFADTQYF. As DNA, the CDR3 is TGTGCCAGCAGTTTTCGGGAAGGGTTTGCAGATACGCAGTATTTT.